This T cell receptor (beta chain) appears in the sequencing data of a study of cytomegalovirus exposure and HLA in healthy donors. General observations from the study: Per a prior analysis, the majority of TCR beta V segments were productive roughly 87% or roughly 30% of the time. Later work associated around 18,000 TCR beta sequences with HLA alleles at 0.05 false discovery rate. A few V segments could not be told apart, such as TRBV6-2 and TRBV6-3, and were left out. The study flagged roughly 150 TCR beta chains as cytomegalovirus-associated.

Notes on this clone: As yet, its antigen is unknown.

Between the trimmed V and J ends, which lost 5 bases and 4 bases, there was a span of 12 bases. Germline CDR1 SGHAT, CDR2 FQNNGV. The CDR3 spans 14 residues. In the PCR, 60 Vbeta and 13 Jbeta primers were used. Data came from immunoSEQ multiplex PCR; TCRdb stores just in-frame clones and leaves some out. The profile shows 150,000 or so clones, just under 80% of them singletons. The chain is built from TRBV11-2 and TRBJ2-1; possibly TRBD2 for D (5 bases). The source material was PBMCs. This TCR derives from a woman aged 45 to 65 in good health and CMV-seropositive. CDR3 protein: CASSHLQRYNEQFF. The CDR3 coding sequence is TGTGCCAGCAGCCACCTACAGCGGTACAATGAGCAGTTCTTC.